Each of the 10 T cell receptor beta chains below was sequenced from the same sample in a study of control samples from healthy donors and cancer patients. Profiling relied on immunoSEQ multiplex PCR, and the TCRdb table lists in-frame clones only, not all of them. The sample lists around 120,000 clones; 70% to 90% were seen once. The sequencing input was blood. The receptor set was obtained from a man aged 60 to 69 in good health.

The genes are TRBV19 and TRBJ1-5; D is unresolved. Looked up from germline, CDR1 is LNHDA and CDR2 is SQIVND (reference sequence). Trimming took 7 bases from V and 6 from J, leaving 16 bases between them. CDR3 length: 14 amino acids. CDR3 DNA: TGTGCCAGTACAGTGGGCAGCGTCCGTCAGCCCCAGCATTTT. Its protein is CASTVGSVRQPQHF.

The chain recombines TRBV6-6 with TRBJ1-6; D ambiguous. This CDR3 comprises 15 residues. Deletions cut 5 bases from V and 9 bases from J, with 17 bases between. Looked up from germline, CDR1 is MNHNY and CDR2 is SVGAGI (reference sequence). The CDR3 sequence: CASSPLRQIRSPLHF. The CDR3 DNA reads as TGTGCCAGCAGTCCCCTTCGACAAATTCGTTCACCCCTCCACTTT.

The CDR3 here is CAISESLSSHGYTF. For the CDR3, the DNA is TGTGCCATCAGTGAGTCGTTAAGTAGCCATGGCTACACCTTC. The chain employs TRBV10-3 and TRBJ1-2, with unresolved D. The V end lost 0 bases, the J end lost 6 bases, and 11 bases lay between the germline ends. The CDR3 totals 14 residues. The germline gives CDR1 ENHRY, CDR2 SYGVKD.

V is TRBV7-9 and J is TRBJ1-2; TRBD1 agrees at 11 bases. V lost 2 bases to trimming and J lost 1 base; unmatched junction nucleotides: 6. The germline CDR1 and CDR2 sequences are SEHNR and FQNEAQ (reference sequence). The length of the CDR3 is 17 residues. The CDR3 reads CASSLPGTGGYNYGYTF. DNA for the CDR3: TGTGCCAGCAGCTTACCCGGGACAGGGGGATATAACTATGGCTACACCTTC.

This chain joins TRBV6-5 and TRBJ2-7; D is undetermined. With 6 bases removed from V and 4 bases from J, the gap between germline ends came to 13 bases. CDR3 length: 13 residues. CDR1 is MNHEY and CDR2 is SVGAGI in the germline V gene. In nucleotides, the CDR3 is TGTGCCAGCAGGATCCCCCCCGGGTACGAGCAGTACTTC. Protein: CASRIPPGYEQYF.

V usage is TRBV11-3 and J usage is TRBJ1-1; D might be TRBD1 (5 bases). CDR1 SGHNT and CDR2 YENEEA come from the germline V gene. V lost 0 bases to trimming and J lost 10 bases, with 12 bases between them. CDR3 length: 13 residues. The CDR3 loop is CASSLDNQGTAFF. The CDR3 nucleotides read TGTGCCAGCAGCTTAGATAATCAGGGTACAGCTTTCTTT.

J is TRBJ1-2 and V is TRBV6-5, with TRBD1 as a possible D gene (5 bases). The germline gives CDR1 MNHEY, CDR2 SVGAGI. V gave up 2 bases and J gave up 6 bases, with 10 bases separating them. The CDR3 covers 13 residues. The DNA for the CDR3 is TGTGCCAGCAGTTACGAGGGAGGGGATGGCTACACCTTC. This gives the protein CASSYEGGDGYTF.

This chain joins TRBV28 and TRBJ1-4, with 10 positions matching TRBD1. This CDR3 comprises 15 residues. J was trimmed by 6 bases and V by 4 bases; bases with no gene match: 5. From germline, CDR1 is MDHEN and CDR2 SYDVKM. Here the CDR3 reads CASSSPGTGDEKLFF. The DNA of the CDR3 is TGTGCCAGCAGTTCCCCCGGGACAGGGGATGAAAAACTGTTTTTT.

The CDR3 here is CASSSPGTGNTEAFF. The CDR3 bases are TGTGCCAGCAGTTCTCCGGGGACAGGAAACACTGAAGCTTTCTTT. The genes are TRBV6-2 or TRBV6-3 and TRBJ1-1; 8 nucleotides agree with TRBD1. This CDR3 has 15 residues. Unmatched junction bases numbered 6, after V lost 4 bases and J lost 2 bases. Per germline, CDR1 MNHEY and CDR2 SVGEGT.

The chain employs TRBV6-5 and TRBJ1-2; 7 bases match TRBD1. CDR1 is MNHEY, CDR2 SVGAGI, per germline. V gave up 8 bases and J gave up 6 bases; unmatched junction bases: 3. This CDR3 is built from 11 residues. This CDR3 reads CASGDRDGYTF. The CDR3 region has the DNA TGTGCCAGCGGCGACAGGGATGGCTACACCTTC.